The table lists the clone carrying this T cell receptor beta chain with a count of one. What it recognizes is unknown. This entry comes from a study of cytomegalovirus exposure and HLA in healthy donors. Study observations and caveats: Cytomegalovirus association was assigned to around 150 TCR beta chains.

Germline CDR1 is MNHEY and CDR2 is SMNVEV (reference sequence). Trimming removed 3 bases from V and 4 bases from J; junction bases left unmatched: 3. The CDR3 is 14 amino acids. PCR was performed using 60 Vbeta and 13 Jbeta primers. Authors' processing steps: Later analysis identified approximately 80 million unique TCR beta chains, approximately 10 million shared. TCRdb keeps only in-frame clones here, not all; method: immunoSEQ multiplex PCR. V and J calls and clone size follow that table, whereas D and trimming were derived from the DNA. The sample contains about 140,000 clones, about four fifths of which appear only once.

The sequenced sample consisted of PBMCs. The source of this sequence is a male donor in good health and CMV-seronegative. The chain recombines TRBV27 with TRBJ1-2; 9 bases line up with TRBD1. This CDR3 reads CASSFGTGLYGYTF. The CDR3 bases are TGTGCCAGCAGTTTTGGGACAGGGCTCTATGGCTACACCTTC.